This T cell receptor beta chain was captured by sequencing in a study of T cell changes during pregnancy in multiple sclerosis. The germline V gene has CDR1 MNHEY and CDR2 SVGAGI. This CDR3 comprises 16 residues. V was pared by 2 bases and J by 6 bases, with 7 bases of the junction left unmatched. The repertoire was sequenced with immunoSEQ multiplex PCR; TCRdb's copy has only in-frame clones and lacks some. The sample has under 65,000 clones; 92% are singletons. The material was CD4+ T cells from peripheral blood mononuclear cells, obtained after pregnancy. The source is a female donor with multiple sclerosis, enrolled in a pregnancy study. The chain couples TRBV6-5 to TRBJ1-6, with 7 bases fitting TRBD1. This CDR3 is CASSYHRDRSNSPLHF. The CDR3 region has the DNA TGTGCCAGCAGTTACCACAGGGACAGAAGTAATTCACCCCTCCACTTT.